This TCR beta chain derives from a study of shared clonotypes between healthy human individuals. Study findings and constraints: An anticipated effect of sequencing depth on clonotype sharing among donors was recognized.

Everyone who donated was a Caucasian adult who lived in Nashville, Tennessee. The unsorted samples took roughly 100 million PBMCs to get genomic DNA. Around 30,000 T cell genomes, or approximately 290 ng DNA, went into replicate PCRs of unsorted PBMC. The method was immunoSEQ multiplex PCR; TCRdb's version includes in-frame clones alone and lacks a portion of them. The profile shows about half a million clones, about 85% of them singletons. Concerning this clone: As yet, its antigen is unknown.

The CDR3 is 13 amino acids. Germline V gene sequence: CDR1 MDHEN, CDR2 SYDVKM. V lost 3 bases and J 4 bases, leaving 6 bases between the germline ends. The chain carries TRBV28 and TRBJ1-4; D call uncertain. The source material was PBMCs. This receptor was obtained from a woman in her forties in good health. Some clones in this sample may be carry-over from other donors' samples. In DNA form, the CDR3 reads TGTGCCAGCAGTTTGCAGCTTAATGAAAAACTGTTTTTT. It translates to CASSLQLNEKLFF.